Shown below are 7 T cell receptor beta chains from a single sample sequenced in a study of T cells in localized non-small cell lung cancer. Repertoires were generated with immunoSEQ multiplex PCR, while TCRdb's copy carries only in-frame clones and drops some. This table holds roughly 67,000 clones, around four fifths found once. This material consisted of peripheral blood, taken before any cancer treatment. The receptors come from a female donor older than 55 with stage I lung adenocarcinoma.

The CDR3 here is CASSRDPRDTSSYEQYF. The CDR3 DNA is TGTGCCAGTAGTAGAGACCCCCGGGACACAAGCTCCTACGAGCAGTACTTC. The chain links TRBV19 to TRBJ2-7, with a possible D match to TRBD1 (6 bases). CDR1 is LNHDA, CDR2 SQIVND, per germline (reference sequence). V lost 4 bases and J 0 bases, leaving 19 bases between the germline ends. The CDR3 runs 17 residues. Full variable domain (remainder filled in from reference TRBV19 and TRBJ2-7): DGGITQSPKYLFRKEGQNVTLSCEQNLNHDAMYWYRQDPGQGLRLIYYSQIVNDFQKGDIAEGYSVSREKKESFPLTVTSAQKNPTAFYLCASSRDPRDTSSYEQYFGPGTRLTVT.

CDR3 nucleotides: TGTGCCAGTAGTAAGCAGCAGGGGGACTCTGGGGCCAACGTCCTGACTTTC. Amino acids: CASSKQQGDSGANVLTF. The chain couples TRBV19 to TRBJ2-6; 7 bases fit TRBD1. The V segment lost 4 bases and the J segment 0 bases; nucleotides outside the gene matches: 6. The CDR3 totals 17 residues. CDR1 is LNHDA and CDR2 is SQIVND in the germline V gene (reference sequence).

The chain is built from TRBV19 and TRBJ1-1; D may be TRBD1 (6 bases). V was pared by 1 base and J by 1 base, with 7 bases between. Germline CDR1 reads LNHDA; CDR2 reads SQIVND (reference sequence). CDR3 length: 14 amino acids. CDR3 region: CASSIVGGNTEAFF. CDR3 coding DNA: TGTGCCAGTAGTATAGTAGGGGGGAACACTGAAGCTTTCTTT.

The chain links TRBV16 to TRBJ1-3, with a weak D call TRBD1 (6 bases). The V and J ends lost 4 bases and 4 bases respectively, with 11 bases between them. The CDR3 has 14 amino acids. In germline, CDR1 is KGHSY, CDR2 FQNENV. CDR3 coding DNA: TGTGCCAGCAGCCTACAGGGAACGGGAAACACCATATATTTT. This encodes CASSLQGTGNTIYF.

This chain connects TRBV19 to TRBJ2-3, with 7 bases identical to TRBD2. The length of the CDR3 is 14 residues. Trimming cost V 6 bases and J 9 bases; bases outside gene matches: 12. CDR1 and CDR2 from the germline V gene are LNHDA and SQIVND (reference sequence). CDR3 in DNA: TGTGCCAGTAGGGATGGGAGGGCCCTACGAACGCAGTATTTT. Protein product: CASRDGRALRTQYF. The entire variable domain, with the rest obtained from reference TRBV19 and TRBJ2-3, is as follows: DGGITQSPKYLFRKEGQNVTLSCEQNLNHDAMYWYRQDPGQGLRLIYYSQIVNDFQKGDIAEGYSVSREKKESFPLTVTSAQKNPTAFYLCASRDGRALRTQYFGPGTRLTVL.

V gene TRBV7-3 combines with J gene TRBJ2-1; 7 positions agree with TRBD1. The V and J ends lost 5 bases and 5 bases, in that order; junction bases with no gene match: 9. The CDR3 covers 15 residues. Per the germline V gene, CDR1 is SGHTA and CDR2 is FQGTGA. The CDR3 sequence: CASSRSSRGNNEQFF. The CDR3 DNA reads as TGTGCCAGCAGCCGTTCCAGCAGGGGGAACAATGAGCAGTTCTTC.

The V and J genes are TRBV4-1 and TRBJ2-3, with 11 bases matching TRBD2. Losses at the gene ends were 1 base for V and 8 bases for J; bases not matched to a gene: 8. The CDR3 runs to 16 residues. CDR1 is MGHRA, CDR2 YSYEKL, per germline. The CDR3 here is CASSQVRSGGVGTQYF. The CDR3 DNA is TGCGCCAGCAGCCAAGTTCGTAGCGGGGGGGTTGGTACGCAGTATTTT.